A selection of T cell receptor beta chains follows, all from one sample in a study of vaccination effects on CD4 cells after COVID-19. These TCRs are of unknown antigen specificity. Sequencing used immunoSEQ multiplex PCR; TCRdb keeps in-frame clones, though not all of them. The sample records about 73,000 clones, roughly 74% being singletons. The material sequenced was CD4+ T cells from PBMCs cultured with HCoV-NL63 spike peptides, taken before COVID-19 vaccination. The receptors stem from a human donor who received a COVID-19 vaccine. CDR3s include the opening cysteine and the closing phenylalanine or tryptophan. D genes are given only for firm matches. Size tells how often a clone was seen (once, few, many) or the class of an expanded clone, and some rows leave it out.

D gene	V gene	J gene	clone size	CDR3 protein	CDR3 DNA
-	TRBV3-1/TRBV3-2	TRBJ1-2	few	CAAGTMDYGYTF	TGTGCCGCGGGGACTATGGACTATGGCTACACCTTC
-	TRBV18	TRBJ1-1	-	CASSHQGSSISNTEAFF	TGTGCCAGCTCACATCAGGGGTCCTCTATCTCGAACACTGAAGCTTTCTTT
-	TRBV19	TRBJ2-6	-	CASSIRWGPGANVLTF	TGTGCCAGTAGTATAAGGTGGGGACCTGGGGCCAACGTCCTGACTTTC
TRBD1	TRBV5-6	TRBJ2-4	once	CASSRDRGNIQYF	TGTGCCAGCAGCAGAGACAGGGGAAACATTCAGTACTTC
-	TRBV6-2/TRBV6-3	TRBJ2-3	-	CASSYEQISNTQYF	TGTGCCAGCAGTTACGAACAGATCTCGAATACGCAGTATTTT
TRBD2	TRBV11-2	TRBJ2-3	-	CASSQGTGLAGGPRRRSSTDTQYF	TGTGCCAGCAGTCAGGGAACGGGGCTAGCGGGGGGGCCAAGACGAAGATCTAGCACAGATACGCAGTATTTT
TRBD1	TRBV6-5	TRBJ1-2	few	CASRGTAFYGYTF	TGTGCCAGCAGAGGGACAGCCTTCTATGGCTACACCTTC
TRBD1	TRBV25-1	TRBJ1-4	-	CASRQGTNEKLFF	TGTGCCAGCAGACAGGGGACTAATGAAAAACTGTTTTTT
-	TRBV5-1	TRBJ1-3	few	CASSLGNSGNTIYF	TGCGCCAGCAGCTTGGGTAACTCTGGAAACACCATATATTTT
-	TRBV5-1	TRBJ1-2	-	CASSFMETYGYTF	TGCGCCAGCAGCTTCATGGAGACCTATGGCTACACCTTC
-	TRBV19	TRBJ1-4	-	CASSSKGFGLANEKLFF	TGTGCCAGTAGTTCGAAAGGGTTCGGCTTGGCTAATGAAAAACTGTTTTTT
TRBD1	TRBV2	TRBJ1-5	few	CASNRGLGSNQPQHF	TGTGCCAGCAACAGGGGGCTAGGAAGCAATCAGCCCCAGCATTTT
TRBD1	TRBV19	TRBJ1-2	-	CASSFQTGGENGYTF	TGTGCCAGTAGTTTCCAGACAGGGGGCGAGAATGGCTACACCTTC
TRBD1	TRBV10-1	TRBJ1-3	few	CASSDGQGRNTIYF	TGCGCCAGCAGTGATGGACAGGGGAGAAACACCATATATTTT